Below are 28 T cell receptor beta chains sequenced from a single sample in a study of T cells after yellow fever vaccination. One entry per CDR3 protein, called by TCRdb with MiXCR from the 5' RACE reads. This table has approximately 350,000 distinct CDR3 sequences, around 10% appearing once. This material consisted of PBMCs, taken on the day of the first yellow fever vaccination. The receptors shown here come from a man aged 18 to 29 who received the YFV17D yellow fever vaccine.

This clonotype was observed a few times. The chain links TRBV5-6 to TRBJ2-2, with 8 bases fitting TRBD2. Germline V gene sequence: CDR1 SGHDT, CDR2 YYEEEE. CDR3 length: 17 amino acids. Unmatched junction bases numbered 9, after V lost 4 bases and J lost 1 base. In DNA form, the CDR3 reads TGTGCCAGCAGCCGCCCTGCGGGAGGATTGAACACCGGGGAGCTGTTTTTT. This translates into CASSRPAGGLNTGELFF.

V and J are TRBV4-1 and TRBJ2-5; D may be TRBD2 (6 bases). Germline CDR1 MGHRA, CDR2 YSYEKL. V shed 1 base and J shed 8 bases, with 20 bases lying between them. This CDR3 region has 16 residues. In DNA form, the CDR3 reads TGCGCCAGCAGCCAAGTTGGCCGGGAGACCTTGGATACCCAGTACTTC. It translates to CASSQVGRETLDTQYF.

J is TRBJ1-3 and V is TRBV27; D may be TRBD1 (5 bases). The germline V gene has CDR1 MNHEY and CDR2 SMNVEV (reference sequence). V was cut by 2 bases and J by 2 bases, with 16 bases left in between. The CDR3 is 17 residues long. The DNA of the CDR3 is TGTGCCAGCAGTTTAAGGTCGGGGCAGTCGCCTGGAAACACCATATATTTT. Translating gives CASSLRSGQSPGNTIYF.

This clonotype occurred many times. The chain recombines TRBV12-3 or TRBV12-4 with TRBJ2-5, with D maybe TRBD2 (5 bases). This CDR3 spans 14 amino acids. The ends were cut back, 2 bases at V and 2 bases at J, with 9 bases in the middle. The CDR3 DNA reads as TGTGCCAGCAGTTTACGGGATAGACAAGAGACCCAGTACTTC. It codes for CASSLRDRQETQYF.

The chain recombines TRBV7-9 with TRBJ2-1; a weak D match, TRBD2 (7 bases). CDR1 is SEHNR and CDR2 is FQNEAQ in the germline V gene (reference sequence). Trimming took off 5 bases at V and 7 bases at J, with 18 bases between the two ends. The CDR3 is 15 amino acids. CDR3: CASSPPGRGWNEQFF. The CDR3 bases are TGTGCCAGCAGCCCCCCGGGGAGGGGGTGGAATGAGCAGTTCTTC.

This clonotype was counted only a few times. DNA of the CDR3: TGTGCCAGCAGCTTGTTCCGCGGGGGGACAGATACGCAGTATTTT. This encodes CASSLFRGGTDTQYF. The chain has TRBV7-2 and TRBJ2-3; 8 positions agree with TRBD2. The CDR3 loop spans 15 amino acids. CDR1 is SGHTA and CDR2 is FQGNSA in the germline V gene. V shed 3 bases, J shed 3 bases, and the junction held 5 bases outside the gene matches.

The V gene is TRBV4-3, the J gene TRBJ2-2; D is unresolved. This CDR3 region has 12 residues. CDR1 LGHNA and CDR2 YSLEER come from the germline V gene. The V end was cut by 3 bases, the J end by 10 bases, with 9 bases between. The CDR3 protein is CASSHAGTELFF. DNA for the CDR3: TGCGCCAGCAGCCATGCCGGAACGGAGCTGTTTTTT.

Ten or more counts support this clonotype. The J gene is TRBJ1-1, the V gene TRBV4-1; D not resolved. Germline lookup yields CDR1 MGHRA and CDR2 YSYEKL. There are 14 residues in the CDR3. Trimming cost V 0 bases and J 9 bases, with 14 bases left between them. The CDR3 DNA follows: TGCGCCAGCAGCCAAGATTCGGAGCTCTTTAAAGCTTTCTTT. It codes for CASSQDSELFKAFF.

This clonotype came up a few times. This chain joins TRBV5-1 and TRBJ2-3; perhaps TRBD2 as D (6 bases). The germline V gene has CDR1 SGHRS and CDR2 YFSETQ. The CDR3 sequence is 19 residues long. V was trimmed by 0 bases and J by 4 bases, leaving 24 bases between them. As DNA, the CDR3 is TGCGCCAGCAGCTTGGCGGTTCGGGGGACCACCGTTGACCCAGATACGCAGTATTTT. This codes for CASSLAVRGTTVDPDTQYF.

The CDR3 DNA reads TGCGCCAGCAGCAAAGTGCAGAACACCGGGGAGCTGTTTTTT. Amino acid sequence: CASSKVQNTGELFF. The rearrangement joins TRBV5-1 to TRBJ2-2; D unclear. V dropped 4 bases and J dropped 1 base, with 8 bases sitting between them. The V gene's germline CDR1 is SGHRS and CDR2 YFSETQ. The CDR3 is 14 amino acids.

As DNA, the CDR3 is TGTGCCAGCAGTTGGACAGGGGGAACGGGCTACACCTTC. It encodes CASSWTGGTGYTF. V is TRBV6-5 and J is TRBJ1-2; 10 bases fit TRBD1. The CDR3 runs 13 residues. The V segment lost 4 bases and the J segment 8 bases; nucleotides outside the gene matches: 4. CDR1 is MNHEY, CDR2 SVGAGI, per germline.

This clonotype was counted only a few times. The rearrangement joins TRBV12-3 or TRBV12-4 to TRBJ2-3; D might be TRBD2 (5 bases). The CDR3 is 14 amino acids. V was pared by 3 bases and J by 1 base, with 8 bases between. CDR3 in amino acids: CASSFQEGTDTQYF. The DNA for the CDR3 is TGTGCCAGCAGTTTCCAGGAGGGCACAGATACGCAGTATTTT.

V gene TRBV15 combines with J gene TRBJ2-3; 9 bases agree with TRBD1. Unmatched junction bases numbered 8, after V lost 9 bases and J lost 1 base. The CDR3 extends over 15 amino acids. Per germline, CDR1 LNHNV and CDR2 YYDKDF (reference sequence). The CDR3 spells CATERQGEGTDTQYF. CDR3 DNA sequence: TGTGCCACAGAACGACAGGGGGAGGGCACAGATACGCAGTATTTT.

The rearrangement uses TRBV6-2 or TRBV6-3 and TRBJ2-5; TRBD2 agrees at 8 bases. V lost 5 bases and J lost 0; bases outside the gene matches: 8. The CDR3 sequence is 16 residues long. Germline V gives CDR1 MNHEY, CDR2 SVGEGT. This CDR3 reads CASSDPGTRNQETQYF. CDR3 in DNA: TGTGCCAGCAGTGACCCCGGGACTAGGAACCAAGAGACCCAGTACTTC.

Written as DNA, the CDR3 is TGCGCCAGCAGCCAAGTGGGGCGACAGTTATCTGAGCAGTTCTTC. Translated, it gives CASSQVGRQLSEQFF. The rearrangement uses TRBV4-3 and TRBJ2-1; the D gene is possibly TRBD1 (5 bases). Germline V lookup: CDR1 LGHNA, CDR2 YSLEER. The CDR3 extends over 15 amino acids. The V end lost 1 base, the J end lost 9 bases, and 16 bases lay between the germline ends.

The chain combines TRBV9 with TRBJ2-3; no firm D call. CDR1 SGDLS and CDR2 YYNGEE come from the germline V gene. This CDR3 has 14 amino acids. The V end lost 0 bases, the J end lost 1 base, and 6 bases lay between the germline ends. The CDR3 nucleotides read TGTGCCAGCAGCGTAGGGATCGGCACAGATACGCAGTATTTT. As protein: CASSVGIGTDTQYF.

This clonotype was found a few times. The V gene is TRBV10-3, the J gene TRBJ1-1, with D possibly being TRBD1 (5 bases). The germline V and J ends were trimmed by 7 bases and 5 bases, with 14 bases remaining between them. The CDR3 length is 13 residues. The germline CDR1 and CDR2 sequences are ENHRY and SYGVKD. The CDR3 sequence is CAITKTGGTEAFF. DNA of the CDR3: TGTGCCATCACCAAAACGGGGGGGACTGAAGCTTTCTTT.

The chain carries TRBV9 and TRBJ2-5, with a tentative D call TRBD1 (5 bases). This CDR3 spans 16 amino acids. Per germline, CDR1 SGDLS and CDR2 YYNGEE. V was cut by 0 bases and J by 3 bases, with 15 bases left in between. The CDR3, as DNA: TGTGCCAGCAGCGTAGAGGGCAGGGCGAGAGAAGAGACCCAGTACTTC. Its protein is CASSVEGRAREETQYF.

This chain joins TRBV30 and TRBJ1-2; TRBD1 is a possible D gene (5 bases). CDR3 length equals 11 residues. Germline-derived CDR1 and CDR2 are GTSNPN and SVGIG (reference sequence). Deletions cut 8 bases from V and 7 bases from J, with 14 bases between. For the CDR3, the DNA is TGTGCCCGGGGGGGTAAGGGTGGCTACACCTTC. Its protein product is CARGGKGGYTF.

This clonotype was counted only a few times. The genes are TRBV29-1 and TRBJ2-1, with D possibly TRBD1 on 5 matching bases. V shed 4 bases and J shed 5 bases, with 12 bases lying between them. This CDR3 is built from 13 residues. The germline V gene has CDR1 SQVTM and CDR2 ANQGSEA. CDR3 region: CSVGRVRDNEQFF. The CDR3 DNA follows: TGCAGCGTTGGCAGGGTTAGGGACAATGAGCAGTTCTTC.

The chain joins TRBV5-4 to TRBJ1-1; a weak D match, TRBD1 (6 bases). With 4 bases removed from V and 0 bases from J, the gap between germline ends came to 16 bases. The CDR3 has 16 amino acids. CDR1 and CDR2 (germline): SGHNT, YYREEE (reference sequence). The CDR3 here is CASSPEGGFMNTEAFF. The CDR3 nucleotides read TGTGCCAGCAGCCCCGAGGGGGGCTTCATGAACACTGAAGCTTTCTTT.

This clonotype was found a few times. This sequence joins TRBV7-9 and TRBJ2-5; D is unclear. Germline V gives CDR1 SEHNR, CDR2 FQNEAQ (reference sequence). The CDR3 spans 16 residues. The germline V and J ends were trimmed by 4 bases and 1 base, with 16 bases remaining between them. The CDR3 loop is CASSWQFIRTQETQYF. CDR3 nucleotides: TGTGCCAGCAGCTGGCAGTTCATACGGACCCAAGAGACCCAGTACTTC.

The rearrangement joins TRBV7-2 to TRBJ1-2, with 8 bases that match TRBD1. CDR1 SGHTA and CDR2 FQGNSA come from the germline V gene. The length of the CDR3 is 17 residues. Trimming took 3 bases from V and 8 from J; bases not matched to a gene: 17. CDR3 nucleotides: TGTGCCAGCAGCTTTTTGCAGGGGGCGCGGGCGGGCGGCGGCTACACCTTC. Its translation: CASSFLQGARAGGGYTF.

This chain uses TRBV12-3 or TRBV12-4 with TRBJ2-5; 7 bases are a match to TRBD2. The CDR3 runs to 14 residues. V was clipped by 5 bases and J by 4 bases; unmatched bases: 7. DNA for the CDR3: TGTGCCAGCAGTCGCGGACTAGTGGGAGAGACCCAGTACTTC. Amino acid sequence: CASSRGLVGETQYF.

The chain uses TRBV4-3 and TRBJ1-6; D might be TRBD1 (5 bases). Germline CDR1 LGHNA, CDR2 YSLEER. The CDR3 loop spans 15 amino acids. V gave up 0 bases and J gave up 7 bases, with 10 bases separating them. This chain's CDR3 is CASSQDSTANSPLHF. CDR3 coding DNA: TGCGCCAGCAGCCAAGATTCGACAGCAAATTCACCCCTCCACTTT.

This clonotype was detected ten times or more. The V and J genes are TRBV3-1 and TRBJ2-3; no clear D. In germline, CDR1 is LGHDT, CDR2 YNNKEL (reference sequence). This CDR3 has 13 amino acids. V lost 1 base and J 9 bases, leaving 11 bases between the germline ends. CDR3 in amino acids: CASSQVLGVTQYF. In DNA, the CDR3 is TGTGCCAGCAGCCAAGTACTTGGCGTGACGCAGTATTTT.

The CDR3: CATGEINEKLFF. CDR3 in DNA: TGTGCCACGGGGGAGATTAATGAAAAACTGTTTTTT. The chain employs TRBV15 and TRBJ1-4; D is possibly TRBD1 (5 bases). There are 12 residues in the CDR3. Trimming removed 9 bases at V and 4 bases at J, with 9 bases between. The germline V gene has CDR1 LNHNV and CDR2 YYDKDF (reference sequence).

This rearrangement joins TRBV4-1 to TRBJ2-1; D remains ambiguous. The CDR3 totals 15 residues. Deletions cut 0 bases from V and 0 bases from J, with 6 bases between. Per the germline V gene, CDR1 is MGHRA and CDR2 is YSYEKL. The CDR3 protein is CASSQEGASYNEQFF. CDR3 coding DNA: TGCGCCAGCAGCCAAGAGGGCGCCTCCTACAATGAGCAGTTCTTC.